Listed here is a single T cell receptor beta chain. The sample originates from a study of technical replicates of blood from a handful of donors. Sequenced by immunoSEQ multiplex PCR; TCRdb stores in-frame clones only, minus some. This sample carries roughly 80,000 clones, around 94% of them seen once, and the ten largest clones take 0.35% to 0.4%. The germline CDR1 and CDR2 sequences are PRHDT and FYEKMQ (reference sequence). The CDR3 has 13 residues. With 5 bases clipped from V and 4 bases from J, the junction kept 4 bases outside the gene matches. The sequence was obtained from a human donor in good health. The V call is TRBV13, the J call TRBJ1-2, with 7 nucleotides matching TRBD1. The sample comprised T cells isolated from PBMCs. This chain's CDR3 is CASSVGQVYGYTF. CDR3 DNA sequence: TGTGCCAGCAGCGTTGGACAGGTCTATGGCTACACCTTC.